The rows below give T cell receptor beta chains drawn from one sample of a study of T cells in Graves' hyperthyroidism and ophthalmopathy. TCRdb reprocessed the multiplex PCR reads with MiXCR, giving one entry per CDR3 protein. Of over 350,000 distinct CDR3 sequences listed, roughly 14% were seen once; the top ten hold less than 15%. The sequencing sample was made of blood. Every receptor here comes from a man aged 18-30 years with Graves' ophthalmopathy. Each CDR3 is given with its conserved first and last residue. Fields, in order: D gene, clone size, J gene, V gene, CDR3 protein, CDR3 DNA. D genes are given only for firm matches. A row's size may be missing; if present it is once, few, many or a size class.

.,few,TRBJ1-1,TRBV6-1,CASPDLNAFF,TGTGCCAGCCCGGACCTTAACGCTTTCTTT
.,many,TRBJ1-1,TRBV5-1,CASSLESSWNTEAFF,TGCGCCAGCAGCTTGGAGAGTTCGTGGAACACTGAAGCTTTCTTT
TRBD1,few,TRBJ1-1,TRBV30,CAWIGGQGAFTEAFF,TGTGCCTGGATCGGGGGACAGGGAGCATTCACTGAAGCTTTCTTT
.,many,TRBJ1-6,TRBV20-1,CSAELMGTPSYNSPLHF,TGCAGTGCTGAACTCATGGGGACCCCCTCCTATAATTCACCCCTCCACTTT
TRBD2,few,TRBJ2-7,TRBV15,CATASGTSYEQYF,TGTGCCACCGCTAGCGGGACCTCCTACGAGCAGTACTTC
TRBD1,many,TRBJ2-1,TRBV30,CAWTDRVGNEQFF,TGTGCCTGGACGGACAGGGTGGGAAATGAGCAGTTCTTC
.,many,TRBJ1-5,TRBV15,CATSRGGGGMIPQHF,TGTGCCACCAGCAGAGGGGGGGGCGGGATGATCCCCCAGCATTTT
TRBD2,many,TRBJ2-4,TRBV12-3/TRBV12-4,CASTSWGGGAKNIQYF,TGTGCCAGCACTTCTTGGGGCGGGGGGGCCAAAAACATTCAGTACTTC
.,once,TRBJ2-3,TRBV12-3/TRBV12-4,CASSRAGTSTDTQYF,TGTGCCAGCAGTCGAGCCGGGACATCGACAGATACGCAGTATTTT
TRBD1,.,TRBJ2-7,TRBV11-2,CASSNRGPYEQYF,TGTGCCAGCAGCAACAGGGGCCCCTACGAGCAGTACTTC
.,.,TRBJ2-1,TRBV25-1,CASSVGTKQFF,TGTGCCAGCAGTGTGGGGACCAAGCAGTTCTTC
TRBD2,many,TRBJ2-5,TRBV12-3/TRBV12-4,CASSFGGGGETQYF,TGTGCCAGCAGTTTTGGGGGGGGGGGAGAGACCCAGTACTTC
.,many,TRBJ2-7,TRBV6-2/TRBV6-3,CASSYSTRSYEQYF,TGTGCCAGCAGTTACTCGACTAGGTCATACGAGCAGTACTTC
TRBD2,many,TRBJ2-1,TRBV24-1,CATSVSSGPISYNEQFF,TGTGCCACCAGTGTGAGTAGCGGGCCTATCTCCTACAATGAGCAGTTCTTC
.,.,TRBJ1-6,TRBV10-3,CAISVAGAGSSYNSPLHF,TGTGCCATCAGTGTAGCCGGCGCGGGGAGCTCCTATAATTCACCCCTCCACTTT
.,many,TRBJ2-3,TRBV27,CASSLNGGGSTDTQYF,TGTGCCAGCAGTTTAAATGGGGGAGGTAGCACAGATACGCAGTATTTT
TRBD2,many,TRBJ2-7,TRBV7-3,CASSPGSRRGDEQYF,TGTGCCAGCAGCCCCGGATCGCGGCGGGGGGACGAGCAGTACTTC
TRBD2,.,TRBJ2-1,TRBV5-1,CASVSGGNPYNEQFF,TGCGCCAGCGTAAGCGGGGGGAACCCTTACAATGAGCAGTTCTTC
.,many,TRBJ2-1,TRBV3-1,CASSQLGEDSSHEQFF,TGTGCCAGCAGCCAACTGGGTGAAGACTCCTCTCATGAGCAGTTCTTC
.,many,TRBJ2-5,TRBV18,CASSPRAQETQYF,TGTGCCAGCTCACCCCGTGCCCAAGAGACCCAGTACTTC
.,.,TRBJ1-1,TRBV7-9,CASSLVGRQGNTEAFF,TGTGCCAGCAGCTTAGTAGGACGCCAGGGGAACACTGAAGCTTTCTTT
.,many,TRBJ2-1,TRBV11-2,CASRFRGDEQFF,TGTGCCAGCAGATTCCGTGGGGATGAGCAGTTCTTC
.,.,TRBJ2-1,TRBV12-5,CASSLTLNSYNEQFF,TGTGCTAGTAGTTTGACCCTGAACTCCTACAATGAGCAGTTCTTC
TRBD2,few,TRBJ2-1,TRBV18,CASSPRWGGRSYNEQFF,TGTGCCAGCTCACCAAGGTGGGGAGGGCGCTCCTACAATGAGCAGTTCTTC
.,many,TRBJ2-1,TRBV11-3,CASSLEVQDEQFF,TGTGCCAGCAGCTTAGAGGTTCAAGATGAGCAGTTCTTC
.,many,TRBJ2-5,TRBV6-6,CASSYSSWNRDLYF,TGTGCCAGCAGTTACTCGAGTTGGAACAGGGATCTTTACTTC
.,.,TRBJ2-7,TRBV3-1,CASSHRGLASYEQYF,TGTGCCAGCAGCCACCGAGGGCTAGCGTCCTACGAGCAGTACTTC
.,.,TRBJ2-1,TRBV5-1,CASSFNSLRGASYNEQFF,TGCGCCAGCAGCTTTAACTCATTACGCGGGGCCTCTTACAATGAGCAGTTCTTC
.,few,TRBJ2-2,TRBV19,CASSMGGAGGELFF,TGTGCCAGTAGTATGGGGGGCGCAGGCGGGGAGCTGTTTTTT
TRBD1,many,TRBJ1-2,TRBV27,CASSLSGTGFGYTF,TGTGCCAGCAGTTTATCGGGGACAGGGTTTGGCTACACCTTC
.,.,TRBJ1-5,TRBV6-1,CASSEFGIQPQHF,TGTGCCAGCAGTGAATTTGGTATTCAGCCCCAGCATTTT
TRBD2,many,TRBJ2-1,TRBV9,CASTRLAGANEQFF,TGTGCCAGCACTAGACTAGCGGGAGCTAATGAGCAGTTCTTC
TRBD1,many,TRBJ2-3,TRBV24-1,CATSDLSRDRGVDDTQYF,TGTGCCACCAGTGATTTGAGCCGGGACAGGGGGGTCGACGATACGCAGTATTTT
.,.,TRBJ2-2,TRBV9,CASSVLSGDTGELFF,TGTGCCAGCAGCGTACTTTCTGGGGACACCGGGGAGCTGTTTTTT
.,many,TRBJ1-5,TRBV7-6,CASSRNSNQPQHF,TGTGCCAGCAGCCGTAATAGCAATCAGCCCCAGCATTTT
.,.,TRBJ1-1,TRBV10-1,CASSESSSMNTEAFF,TGCGCCAGCAGTGAGTCCTCCAGTATGAACACTGAAGCTTTCTTT
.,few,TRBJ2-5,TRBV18,CASSPPSRAETQYF,TGTGCCAGCTCACCACCGAGCAGGGCGGAGACCCAGTACTTC
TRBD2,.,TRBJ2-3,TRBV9,CASSVGVAGRSSTDTQYF,TGTGCCAGCAGCGTAGGGGTAGCGGGAAGATCTAGCACAGATACGCAGTATTTT
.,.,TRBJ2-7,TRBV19,CASSPVAGRGGEQYF,TGTGCCAGTAGTCCGGTAGCGGGTCGAGGGGGCGAGCAGTACTTC
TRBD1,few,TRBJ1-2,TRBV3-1,CASSQIRGYGYTF,TGTGCCAGCAGCCAAATCAGGGGGTACGGCTACACCTTC
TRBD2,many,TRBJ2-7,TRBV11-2,CASSSGSGSYEQYF,TGTGCCAGCAGTAGCGGGAGTGGGTCCTACGAGCAGTACTTC
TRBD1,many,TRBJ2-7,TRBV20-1,CSARGDRDYEQYF,TGCAGTGCTAGAGGGGACAGGGACTACGAGCAGTACTTC